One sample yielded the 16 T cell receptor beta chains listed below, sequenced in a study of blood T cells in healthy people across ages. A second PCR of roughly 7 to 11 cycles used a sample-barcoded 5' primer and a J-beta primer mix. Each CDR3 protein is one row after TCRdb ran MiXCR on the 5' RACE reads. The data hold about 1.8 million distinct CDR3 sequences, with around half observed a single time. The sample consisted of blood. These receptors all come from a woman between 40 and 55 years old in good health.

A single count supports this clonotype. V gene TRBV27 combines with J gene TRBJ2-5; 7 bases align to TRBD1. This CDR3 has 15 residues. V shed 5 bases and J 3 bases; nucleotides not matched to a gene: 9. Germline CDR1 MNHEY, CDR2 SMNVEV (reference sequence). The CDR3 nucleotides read TGTGCCAGCAGTCCGACCAGAGACAGGGAAGAGACCCAGTACTTC. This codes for CASSPTRDREETQYF.

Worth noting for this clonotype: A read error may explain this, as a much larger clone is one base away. Here the CDR3 reads CASSLFGETQFF. CDR3 nucleotides: TGCGCCAGCAGCTTGTTCGGAGAGACCCAGTTCTTC. V gene TRBV5-1 combines with J gene TRBJ2-1; D uncertain. V gave up 1 base and J gave up 13 bases, with 12 bases separating them. CDR3 length: 12 residues. Germline values: CDR1 SGHRS, CDR2 YFSETQ.

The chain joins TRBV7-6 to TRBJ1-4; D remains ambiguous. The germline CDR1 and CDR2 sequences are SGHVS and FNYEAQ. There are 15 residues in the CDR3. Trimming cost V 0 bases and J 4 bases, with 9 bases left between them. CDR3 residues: CASSLAGLVNEKLFF. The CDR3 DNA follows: TGTGCCAGCAGCTTAGCTGGGTTAGTTAATGAAAAACTGTTTTTT.

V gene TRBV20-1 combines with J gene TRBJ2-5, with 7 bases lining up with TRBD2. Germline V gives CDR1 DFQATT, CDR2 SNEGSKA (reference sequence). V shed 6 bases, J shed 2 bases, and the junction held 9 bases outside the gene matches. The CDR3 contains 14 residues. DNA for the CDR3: TGCAGTGCGACCCCTCGAGCGGGGCAAGAGACCCAGTACTTC. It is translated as CSATPRAGQETQYF.

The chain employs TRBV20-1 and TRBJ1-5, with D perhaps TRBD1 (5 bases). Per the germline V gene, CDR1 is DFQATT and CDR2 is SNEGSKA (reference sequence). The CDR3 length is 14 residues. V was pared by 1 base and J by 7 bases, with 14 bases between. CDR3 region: CSARGTLRDQPQHF. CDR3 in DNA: TGCAGTGCTAGAGGGACTCTGAGGGACCAGCCCCAGCATTTT.

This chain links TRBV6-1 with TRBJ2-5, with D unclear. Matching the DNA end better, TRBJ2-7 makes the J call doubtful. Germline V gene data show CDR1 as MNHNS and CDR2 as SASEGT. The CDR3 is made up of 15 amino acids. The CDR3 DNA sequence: TGTGCCAGCAGTGAAGAAGGCTTCCCATTTGACGAGCAGTACTTC. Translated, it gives CASSEEGFPFDEQYF.

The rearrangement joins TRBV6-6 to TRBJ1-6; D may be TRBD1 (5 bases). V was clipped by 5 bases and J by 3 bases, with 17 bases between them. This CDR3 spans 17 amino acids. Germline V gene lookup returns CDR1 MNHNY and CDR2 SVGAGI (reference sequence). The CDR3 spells CASSPAPGGNYNSPLHF. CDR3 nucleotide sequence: TGTGCCAGCAGTCCTGCACCTGGGGGAAACTATAATTCACCCCTCCACTTT.

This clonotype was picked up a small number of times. This chain's CDR3 is CASSRVGSNEQFF. DNA for the CDR3: TGCGCCAGCAGCAGGGTAGGGAGCAATGAGCAGTTCTTC. V is TRBV5-1 and J is TRBJ2-1, with D perhaps matching TRBD2 (5 bases). The CDR3 consists of 13 residues. From germline, CDR1 is SGHRS and CDR2 YFSETQ. The V and J ends lost 4 bases and 6 bases respectively, with 11 bases between them.

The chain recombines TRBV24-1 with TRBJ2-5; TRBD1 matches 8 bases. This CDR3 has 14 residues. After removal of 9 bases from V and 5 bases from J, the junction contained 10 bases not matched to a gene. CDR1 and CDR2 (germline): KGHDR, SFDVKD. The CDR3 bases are TGTGCCACCCGAGGGACAGGAATAGTGGAGACCCAGTACTTC. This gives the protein CATRGTGIVETQYF.

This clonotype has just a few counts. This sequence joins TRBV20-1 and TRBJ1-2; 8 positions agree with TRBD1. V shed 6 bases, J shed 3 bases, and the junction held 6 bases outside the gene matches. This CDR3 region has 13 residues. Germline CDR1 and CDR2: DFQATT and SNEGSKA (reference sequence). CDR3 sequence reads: CSANSDRDYGYTF. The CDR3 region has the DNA TGCAGTGCCAACTCGGACAGGGACTATGGCTACACCTTC.

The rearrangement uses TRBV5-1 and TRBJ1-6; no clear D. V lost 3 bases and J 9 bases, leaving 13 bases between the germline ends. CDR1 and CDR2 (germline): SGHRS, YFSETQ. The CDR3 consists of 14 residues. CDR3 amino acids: CASSSGEEISPLHF. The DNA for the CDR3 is TGCGCCAGCAGCTCGGGAGAGGAAATTTCACCCCTCCACTTT.

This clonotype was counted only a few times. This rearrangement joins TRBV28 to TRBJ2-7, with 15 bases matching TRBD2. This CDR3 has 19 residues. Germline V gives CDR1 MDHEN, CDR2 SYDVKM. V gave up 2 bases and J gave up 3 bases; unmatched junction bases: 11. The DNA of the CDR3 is TGTGCCAGCAGTTTACTAGGGACTAGCGGGGGGCCGTCTTTCTACGAGCAGTACTTC. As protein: CASSLLGTSGGPSFYEQYF.

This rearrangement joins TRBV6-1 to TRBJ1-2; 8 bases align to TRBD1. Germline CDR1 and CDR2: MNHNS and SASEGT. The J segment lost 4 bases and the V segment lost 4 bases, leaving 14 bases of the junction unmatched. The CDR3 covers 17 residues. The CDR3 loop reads CASSAARGQVRGYGYTF. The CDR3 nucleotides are TGTGCCAGCAGTGCCGCGCGGGGACAGGTCAGGGGCTATGGCTACACCTTC.

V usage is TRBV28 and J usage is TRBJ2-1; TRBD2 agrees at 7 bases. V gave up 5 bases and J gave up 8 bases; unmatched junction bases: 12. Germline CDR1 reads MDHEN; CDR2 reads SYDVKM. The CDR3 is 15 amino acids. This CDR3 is CASSSLGGGRDEQFF. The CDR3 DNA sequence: TGTGCCAGCAGTAGCCTTGGGGGGGGGAGGGATGAGCAGTTCTTC.

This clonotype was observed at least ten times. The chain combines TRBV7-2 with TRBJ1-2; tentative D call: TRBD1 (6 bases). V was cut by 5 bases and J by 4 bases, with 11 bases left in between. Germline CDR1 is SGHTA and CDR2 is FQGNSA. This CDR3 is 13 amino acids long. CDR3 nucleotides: TGTGCCAGCAGCCCCGGACAGTTCTATGGCTACACCTTC. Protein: CASSPGQFYGYTF.

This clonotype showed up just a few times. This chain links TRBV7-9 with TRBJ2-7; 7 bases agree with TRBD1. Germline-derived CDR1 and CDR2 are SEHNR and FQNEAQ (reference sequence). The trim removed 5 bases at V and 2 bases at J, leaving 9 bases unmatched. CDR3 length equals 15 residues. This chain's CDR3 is CASSREGQATYEQYF. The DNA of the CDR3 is TGTGCCAGCAGCCGTGAAGGACAGGCGACCTACGAGCAGTACTTC.